The 8 T cell receptor beta chains listed next were all sequenced from one sample in a study of T cells in Graves' hyperthyroidism and ophthalmopathy. The CDR3 regions of TCR beta were amplified from RNA transcripts. TCR CDR3 underwent first-round RT-PCR with the HTBI primer set. TCRdb re-derived calls from the multiplex PCR reads in MiXCR, one entry per CDR3 protein. The table has about 46,000 distinct CDR3 sequences, about half seen once; the top ten hold 32%. Source material: peripheral blood or thyroid tissue (not recorded which). These receptors were taken from a woman aged 45-59 years with Graves' hyperthyroidism.

Turning to this clonotype: Since the CDR3 does not end with the conserved phenylalanine or tryptophan, this likely comes from a read error. The CDR3 DNA sequence: TGTGCCAGCAGTGAGGGGGACAGCCCTAAAAAAAAACTGTTTCTT. Residues: CASSEGDSPKKKLFL. The rearrangement links TRBV2 to TRBJ1-4; TRBD1 matches 7 bases. With 3 bases clipped from V and 9 bases from J, the junction kept 10 bases outside the gene matches. Germline CDR1 reads SNHLY; CDR2 reads FYNNEI. The CDR3 is made up of 15 amino acids.

The V gene is TRBV15, the J gene TRBJ2-7; 8 bases are a match to TRBD2. With 0 bases clipped from V and 5 bases from J, the junction kept 6 bases outside the gene matches. The CDR3 spans 15 residues. Germline CDR1 and CDR2: LNHNV and YYDKDF (reference sequence). CDR3 residues: CATSRDNGRVNEQYF. In nucleotides, the CDR3 is TGTGCCACCAGCAGAGATAACGGGAGGGTGAACGAGCAGTACTTC.

The chain links TRBV20-1 to TRBJ2-5, with D perhaps matching TRBD1 (6 bases). Germline CDR1 is DFQATT and CDR2 is SNEGSKA (reference sequence). V was clipped by 6 bases and J by 1 base, with 9 bases between them. This CDR3 contains 12 residues. The CDR3 nucleotides are TGCAGTGCCAGGGGTTTCCAAGAGACCCAGTACTTC. This translates into CSARGFQETQYF.

This clonotype was seen only a few times. The rearrangement links TRBV30 to TRBJ1-2; D gene uncertain. V lost 3 bases to trimming and J lost 3 bases, with 14 bases between them. The V gene's germline CDR1 is GTSNPN and CDR2 SVGIG (reference sequence). The CDR3 runs 14 residues. CDR3: CAWSAVLRDYGYTF. In DNA form, the CDR3 reads TGTGCCTGGAGCGCGGTCCTACGAGACTATGGCTACACCTTC.

The chain joins TRBV6-1 to TRBJ1-2, with TRBD1 identical over 10 bases. V was clipped by 1 base and J by 8 bases; unmatched bases: 10. Germline V gene lookup returns CDR1 MNHNS and CDR2 SASEGT. This CDR3 contains 16 residues. CDR3 nucleotides: TGTGCCAGCAGTGAAGAACCGACAGGGGGCGGTGCGGGCTACACCTTC. Amino acids: CASSEEPTGGGAGYTF.

The chain joins TRBV14 to TRBJ2-2, with 10 bases lining up with TRBD2. The CDR3 spans 15 residues. V shed 4 bases, J shed 8 bases, and the junction held 7 bases outside the gene matches. Germline CDR1 and CDR2: SGHDN and FVKESK. The CDR3 reads CASSRSSGSTGELFF. CDR3 DNA sequence: TGTGCCAGCAGCCGATCTAGCGGGAGTACAGGGGAGCTGTTTTTT.

The chain recombines TRBV10-2 with TRBJ2-7; 12 nucleotides align to TRBD2. CDR1 is WSHSY and CDR2 is SAAADI in the germline V gene. J was trimmed by 4 bases and V by 6 bases; bases with no gene match: 13. CDR3 length: 17 residues. The CDR3 bases are TGCGCCAGCAGCAGCGTAGGCCTAGCGGGAGGGCTGTACGAGCAGTACTTC. Its protein product is CASSSVGLAGGLYEQYF.

The chain links TRBV2 to TRBJ2-7, with D maybe TRBD1 (6 bases). V was cut by 9 bases and J by 4 bases, with 16 bases left in between. There are 13 residues in the CDR3. Germline V gene lookup returns CDR1 SNHLY and CDR2 FYNNEI. Written as DNA, the CDR3 is TGTGCCAGACGAACAGGGCAGGCGTACGAGCAGTACTTC. Its protein product is CARRTGQAYEQYF.